This T cell receptor beta chain appears in the sequencing data of a study of radiotherapy plus CTLA-4 blockade in lung cancer. Study-wide context: Around 18% of enrolled patients responded objectively, and roughly 30% had disease control. Study-level findings and limits: Subsequent to radiotherapy plus ipilimumab, tumor-derived TCR clones underwent expansion in blood.

With respect to this clone: What it binds is not known.

Germline assignment: CDR1 SNHLY and CDR2 FYNNEI. The CDR3 is 13 amino acids. V lost 5 bases and J lost 5, with 10 bases in between. TCRdb's table, derived via immunoSEQ multiplex PCR, lists solely in-frame clones and lacks some. The table records 83,000 or so clones, around 86% of them present only once. The input for sequencing was peripheral blood, taken from a patient treated with radiotherapy plus ipilimumab. The chain couples TRBV2 to TRBJ2-1; D perhaps matches TRBD1 (6 bases). The sequence was collected from a human donor with non-small cell lung cancer who had stable disease on radiotherapy plus ipilimumab. CDR3 amino acids: CASSPDRHNEQFF. DNA of the CDR3: TGTGCCAGCAGTCCCGACAGGCACAATGAGCAGTTCTTC.